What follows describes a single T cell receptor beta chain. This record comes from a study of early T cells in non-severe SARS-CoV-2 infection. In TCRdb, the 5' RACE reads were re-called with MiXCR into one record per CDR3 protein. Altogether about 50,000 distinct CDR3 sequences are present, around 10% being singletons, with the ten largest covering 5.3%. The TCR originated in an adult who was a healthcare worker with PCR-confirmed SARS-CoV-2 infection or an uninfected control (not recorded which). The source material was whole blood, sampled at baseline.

For the CDR3, the DNA is TGTGCCAGCAGTTTACCGCAGTCGCCTGGCTACACCTTC. This sequence encodes CASSLPQSPGYTF. The chain employs TRBV28 and TRBJ1-2; D remains ambiguous. The germline V gene encodes CDR1 MDHEN and CDR2 SYDVKM. The CDR3 loop spans 13 amino acids. V lost 2 bases and J lost 7, with 11 bases in between.